The next 26 T cell receptor beta chains were all read from a single sample in a study of Graves' ophthalmopathy and Graves' hyperthyroidism. RNA transcripts were the template, and TCR beta CDR3 regions were amplified from them. The first round was an RT-PCR with HTBI primers, and the second round was a multiplex PCR. Each CDR3 protein is one row after TCRdb ran MiXCR on the multiplex PCR reads. The data show some 410,000 distinct CDR3 sequences, around 21% seen once. The sequenced sample consisted of peripheral blood. The receptors shown here come from a woman between 18 and 29 years old with stable Graves' hyperthyroidism.

The V gene is TRBV11-1, the J gene TRBJ1-1; 9 nucleotides line up with TRBD1. There are 15 residues in the CDR3. The V and J ends lost 5 bases and 2 bases, in that order; junction bases with no gene match: 6. The germline V gene has CDR1 SGHAT and CDR2 FQDESV (reference sequence). CDR3 sequence: CASSPRDRENTEAFF. DNA for the CDR3: TGTGCCAGCAGCCCCCGGGACAGGGAAAACACTGAAGCTTTCTTT. Complete variable domain (other parts from reference TRBV11-1 and TRBJ1-1): EAEVAQSPRYKITEKSQAVAFWCDPISGHATLYWYRQILGQGPELLVQFQDESVVDDSQLPKDRFSAERLKGVDSTLKIQPAELGDSAMYLCASSPRDRENTEAFFGQGTRLTVV.

This clonotype was counted many times. The J gene is TRBJ1-2, the V gene TRBV15; D gene uncertain. The CDR3 has 14 amino acids. V lost 3 bases and J lost 4, with 12 bases in between. Germline V lookup: CDR1 LNHNV, CDR2 YYDKDF (reference sequence). The CDR3 bases are TGTGCCACCAGCAGGGTCGGAACCCTCTATGGCTACACCTTC. It codes for CATSRVGTLYGYTF. Full variable domain (missing parts from reference TRBV15 and TRBJ1-2): DAMVIQNPRYQVTQFGKPVTLSCSQTLNHNVMYWYQQKSSQAPKLLFHYYDKDFNNEADTPDNFQSRRPNTSFCFLDIRSPGLGDTAMYLCATSRVGTLYGYTFGSGTRLTVV.

Many counts were recorded for this clonotype. The CDR3 spells CASKIGTGGGNYGYTF. Here the CDR3 DNA reads TGTGCCAGCAAAATCGGAACAGGGGGCGGAAACTATGGCTACACCTTC. V gene TRBV6-5 combines with J gene TRBJ1-2; 9 bases line up with TRBD1. CDR3 length: 16 amino acids. The germline gives CDR1 MNHEY, CDR2 SVGAGI. The V segment lost 7 bases and the J segment 2 bases; nucleotides outside the gene matches: 11.

In its sample, this clonotype was seen many times. The chain uses TRBV2 and TRBJ1-1; TRBD1 matches at 11 bases. The CDR3 runs to 16 residues. The V gene end was trimmed by 6 bases and the J gene end by 5 bases; junction bases not matched to a gene: 11. Germline V CDR1 and CDR2: SNHLY, FYNNEI. The CDR3: CASSRTGTGGFTEAFF. The CDR3 DNA follows: TGTGCCAGCAGCAGAACCGGGACAGGGGGATTTACTGAAGCTTTCTTT.

This chain connects TRBV6-5 to TRBJ2-7, with D possibly TRBD2 on 6 matching bases. Germline loops: CDR1 MNHEY, CDR2 SVGAGI. The CDR3 runs 15 residues. V lost 1 base and J lost 3, with 13 bases in between. CDR3 region: CASSYLGGRDYEQYF. The CDR3 DNA reads TGTGCCAGCAGTTACTTAGGTGGGCGGGACTACGAGCAGTACTTC.

This rearrangement joins TRBV3-1 to TRBJ2-5; D perhaps matches TRBD2 (5 bases). V lost 4 bases, J lost 2 bases, and 8 bases lay in between. The CDR3 is 13 amino acids. Germline CDR1 reads LGHDT; CDR2 reads YNNKEL (reference sequence). CDR3 nucleotides: TGTGCCAGCAGCCGGACTCGACAAGAGACCCAGTACTTC. Translation: CASSRTRQETQYF.

This clonotype was seen more than once but under ten times. The genes are TRBV6-1 and TRBJ2-5; D gene ambiguous. Trimming stripped 4 bases from V and 5 bases from J, with 8 bases between. The length of the CDR3 is 12 residues. The germline CDR1 and CDR2 sequences are MNHNS and SASEGT. The CDR3 DNA is TGTGCCAGCAGTGGGAGTGGTGAGACCCAGTACTTC. This encodes CASSGSGETQYF.

This clonotype occurred many times. The rearrangement joins TRBV25-1 to TRBJ2-5, with 7 bases matching TRBD2. This CDR3 has 15 amino acids. The junction had 7 bases not matched to a gene; V was cut back by 4 bases and J by 2 bases. Germline V gene lookup returns CDR1 MGHDK and CDR2 SYGVNS. CDR3 region: CASSAPGAGQETQYF. CDR3 coding DNA: TGTGCCAGCAGTGCCCCAGGAGCGGGACAAGAGACCCAGTACTTC.

The rearrangement links TRBV12-3 or TRBV12-4 to TRBJ2-7; 7 bases map to TRBD1. Trimming took 5 bases from V and 5 from J; bases not matched to a gene: 15. The CDR3 is made up of 16 amino acids. The CDR3 here is CASSPTYRGNYDEQYF. The CDR3, as DNA: TGTGCCAGCAGTCCGACTTACAGGGGTAATTACGACGAGCAGTACTTC.

This chain links TRBV30 with TRBJ2-5, with 8 nucleotides matching TRBD1. V gave up 4 bases and J gave up 3 bases; unmatched junction bases: 7. CDR1 is GTSNPN, CDR2 SVGIG, per germline (reference sequence). The CDR3 consists of 14 residues. The DNA for the CDR3 is TGTGCCTGGACCCTCGGGACAGGCAAAGAGACCCAGTACTTC. It specifies CAWTLGTGKETQYF. The full variable domain, completed using reference TRBV30 and TRBJ2-5, is SQTIHQWPATLVQPVGSPLSLECTVEGTSNPNLYWYRQAAGRGLQLLFYSVGIGQISSEVPQNLSASRPQDRQFILSSKKLLLSDSGFYLCAWTLGTGKETQYFGPGTRLLVL.

The rearrangement joins TRBV9 to TRBJ2-5; D is undetermined. There are 13 residues in the CDR3. CDR1 and CDR2 from the germline V gene are SGDLS and YYNGEE. Trimming removed 2 bases from V and 3 bases from J, with 8 bases in between. CDR3 nucleotides: TGTGCCAGCAGCGTTCAGAGTGAAGAGACCCAGTACTTC. Protein product: CASSVQSEETQYF.

This clonotype was detected many times. The V call is TRBV10-3, the J call TRBJ1-1; unclear D gene. Looked up from germline, CDR1 is ENHRY and CDR2 is SYGVKD. CDR3 length equals 13 residues. The germline V and J ends were trimmed by 6 bases and 1 base, with 9 bases remaining between them. This CDR3 is CAIRDTQNTEAFF. In DNA form, the CDR3 reads TGTGCCATCAGGGATACACAGAACACTGAAGCTTTCTTT.

This clonotype was detected ten times or more. The chain employs TRBV28 and TRBJ1-5; D gene ambiguous. The length of the CDR3 is 14 residues. The germline CDR1 and CDR2 sequences are MDHEN and SYDVKM. The ends were cut back, 0 bases at V and 6 bases at J, with 9 bases in the middle. The CDR3 DNA reads as TGTGCCAGCAGTTTATGGGGTCAGGCTCAGCCCCAGCATTTT. Encoded protein: CASSLWGQAQPQHF.

V and J are TRBV24-1 and TRBJ1-2; 7 bases are a match to TRBD1. Germline V gene data show CDR1 as KGHDR and CDR2 as SFDVKD. The length of the CDR3 is 16 residues. Trimming cost V 3 bases and J 4 bases; bases outside gene matches: 10. This chain's CDR3 is CATSDPSDRASYGYTF. As DNA, the CDR3 is TGTGCCACCAGTGATCCTTCCGACAGGGCCTCCTATGGCTACACCTTC.

This clonotype was seen many times. The chain's CDR3 is CASSRQAFGEQYF. As DNA, the CDR3 is TGTGCCAGTAGTCGACAGGCGTTCGGGGAGCAGTACTTC. The chain uses TRBV19 and TRBJ2-7; D may be TRBD1 (6 bases). The germline gives CDR1 LNHDA, CDR2 SQIVND (reference sequence). The CDR3 spans 13 residues. Trimming pared 5 bases from V and 7 bases from J, leaving 15 bases between. Full variable domain (missing parts from reference TRBV19 and TRBJ2-7): DGGITQSPKYLFRKEGQNVTLSCEQNLNHDAMYWYRQDPGQGLRLIYYSQIVNDFQKGDIAEGYSVSREKKESFPLTVTSAQKNPTAFYLCASSRQAFGEQYFGPGTRLTVT.

This clonotype came up once. This chain's CDR3 is CASSEGQAWDTEAFF. Written as DNA, the CDR3 is TGTGCCAGCAGTGAAGGGCAGGCTTGGGACACTGAAGCTTTCTTT. The chain uses TRBV2 and TRBJ1-1; D is uncertain. Germline loops: CDR1 SNHLY, CDR2 FYNNEI. CDR3 length: 15 amino acids. Deletions cut 1 base from V and 3 bases from J, with 12 bases between.

This clonotype was seen many times. The J gene is TRBJ2-7, the V gene TRBV20-1; 7 nucleotides align to TRBD2. The germline CDR1 and CDR2 sequences are DFQATT and SNEGSKA (reference sequence). The V and J ends lost 3 bases and 2 bases, in that order; junction bases with no gene match: 10. The CDR3 has 15 amino acids. As DNA, the CDR3 is TGCAGTGCTAGTGCACAGAGCGGGGAGACCTACGAGCAGTACTTC. It is translated as CSASAQSGETYEQYF.

This chain's CDR3 is CSASRGSNYGYTF. The CDR3 nucleotides read TGCAGTGCTTCAAGGGGATCTAACTATGGCTACACCTTC. The rearrangement joins TRBV20-1 to TRBJ1-2; D may be TRBD1 (5 bases). There are 13 residues in the CDR3. The germline gives CDR1 DFQATT, CDR2 SNEGSKA (reference sequence). Trimming took off 5 bases at V and 0 bases at J, with 10 bases between the two ends.

The sample holds many counts of this clonotype. The chain couples TRBV10-3 to TRBJ1-1; 8 bases are a match to TRBD1. There are 14 residues in the CDR3. Losses at the gene ends were 4 bases for V and 4 bases for J; bases not matched to a gene: 5. Germline CDR1 and CDR2: ENHRY and SYGVKD. The CDR3 loop is CAISAGQGATEAFF. The CDR3 DNA reads as TGTGCCATCAGTGCCGGACAGGGCGCCACTGAAGCTTTCTTT.

This clonotype was observed many times. The gene calls are TRBV28 and TRBJ1-5; 7 bases fit TRBD1. Per the germline V gene, CDR1 is MDHEN and CDR2 is SYDVKM. CDR3 size: 15 residues. The trim removed 5 bases at V and 2 bases at J, leaving 6 bases unmatched. The CDR3 DNA is TGTGCCAGCAGTACCACAGGGGAAGGCAATCAGCCCCAGCATTTT. As protein: CASSTTGEGNQPQHF. The full variable domain, its missing parts supplied by reference TRBV28 and TRBJ1-5, is DVKVTQSSRYLVKRTGEKVFLECVQDMDHENMFWYRQDPGLGLRLIYFSYDVKMKEKGDIPEGYSVSREKKERFSLILESASTNQTSMYLCASSTTGEGNQPQHFGDGTRLSIL.

This clonotype was observed at least ten times. The chain combines TRBV7-9 with TRBJ1-1, with no clear D. Germline CDR1 is SEHNR and CDR2 is FQNEAQ (reference sequence). V shed 2 bases and J shed 1 base, with 5 bases lying between them. This CDR3 comprises 13 residues. CDR3 region: CASSLNGNTEAFF. In DNA form, the CDR3 reads TGTGCCAGCAGCTTAAATGGGAACACTGAAGCTTTCTTT.

This clonotype was detected many times. The chain links TRBV20-1 to TRBJ1-6; no firm D call. The germline V gene encodes CDR1 DFQATT and CDR2 SNEGSKA (reference sequence). The V end lost 5 bases, the J end lost 7 bases, and 18 bases lay between the germline ends. The CDR3 covers 15 residues. This CDR3 reads CSAGVSGGQNSPLHF. In nucleotides, the CDR3 is TGCAGTGCTGGAGTGTCCGGAGGCCAAAATTCACCCCTCCACTTT.

This clonotype has ten or more counts. A junction end diverges from the germline sequence, so it may reflect a read error. The V call is TRBV11-2, the J call TRBJ1-5; 7 nucleotides agree with TRBD1. The germline CDR1 and CDR2 sequences are SGHAT and FQNNGV. This CDR3 spans 14 amino acids. The CDR3 DNA reads TGTGCCAGCAGCCAGACAGGGAGGAATCAGCCCCGGCATTTT. Residues: CASSQTGRNQPRHF. Using reference TRBV11-2 and TRBJ1-5 for the parts outside the CDR3, the full variable domain is EAGVAQSPRYKIIEKRQSVAFWCNPISGHATLYWYQQILGQGPKLLIQFQNNGVVDDSQLPKDRFSAERLKGVDSTLKIQPAKLEDSAVYLCASSQTGRNQPRHFGDGTRLSIL.

V usage is TRBV6-5 and J usage is TRBJ1-1, with TRBD1 as a possible D gene (5 bases). This CDR3 has 17 residues. Germline V gene data show CDR1 as MNHEY and CDR2 as SVGAGI. Deletions cut 0 bases from V and 1 base from J, with 15 bases between. The CDR3 is CASSYSILRGRNTEAFF. The CDR3 DNA follows: TGTGCCAGCAGTTACTCTATCTTGAGGGGAAGGAACACTGAAGCTTTCTTT.

This clonotype was seen ten or more times. V and J are TRBV13 and TRBJ2-7, with TRBD1 matching 8 bases. Germline V gene lookup returns CDR1 PRHDT and CDR2 FYEKMQ (reference sequence). After removal of 5 bases from V and 5 bases from J, the junction contained 5 bases not matched to a gene. The length of the CDR3 is 13 residues. The CDR3 DNA reads as TGTGCCAGCAGCCCCCCCAGGGGGCACGAGCAGTACTTC. Translation gives CASSPPRGHEQYF.

This clonotype occurred many times. As DNA, the CDR3 is TGTGCCAGCAGTTTTGTTCTGGGGACTACCCCCCCAGAGACCCAGTACTTC. It translates to CASSFVLGTTPPETQYF. The chain employs TRBV12-3 or TRBV12-4 and TRBJ2-5; 7 bases match TRBD2. The CDR3 totals 17 residues. After removal of 3 bases from V and 4 bases from J, the junction contained 14 bases not matched to a gene.